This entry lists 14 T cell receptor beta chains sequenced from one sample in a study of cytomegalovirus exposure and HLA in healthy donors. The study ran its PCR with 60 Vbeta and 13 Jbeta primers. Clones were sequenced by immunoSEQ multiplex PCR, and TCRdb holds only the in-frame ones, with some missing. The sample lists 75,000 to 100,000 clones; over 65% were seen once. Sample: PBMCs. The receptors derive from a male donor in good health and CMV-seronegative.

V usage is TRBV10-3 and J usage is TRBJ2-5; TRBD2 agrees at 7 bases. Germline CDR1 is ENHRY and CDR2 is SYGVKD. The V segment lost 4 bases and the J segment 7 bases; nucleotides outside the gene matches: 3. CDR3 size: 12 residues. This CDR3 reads CAISVERGTQYF. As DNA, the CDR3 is TGTGCCATCAGTGTGGAGCGGGGGACCCAGTACTTC.

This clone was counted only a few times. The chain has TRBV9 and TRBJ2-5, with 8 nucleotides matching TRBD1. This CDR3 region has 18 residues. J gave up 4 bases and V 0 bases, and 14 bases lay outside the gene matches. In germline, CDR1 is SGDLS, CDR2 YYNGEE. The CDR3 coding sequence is TGTGCCAGCAGCGTAGAGGCCTGGGGGCAGGGGGCGCGAGAGACCCAGTACTTC. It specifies CASSVEAWGQGARETQYF.

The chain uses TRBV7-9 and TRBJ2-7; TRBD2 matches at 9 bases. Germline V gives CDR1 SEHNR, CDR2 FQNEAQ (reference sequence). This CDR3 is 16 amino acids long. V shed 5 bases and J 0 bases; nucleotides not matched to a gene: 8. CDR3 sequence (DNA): TGTGCCAGCAGCCAAGGACTAGCGAAGAGCTCCTACGAGCAGTACTTC. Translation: CASSQGLAKSSYEQYF.

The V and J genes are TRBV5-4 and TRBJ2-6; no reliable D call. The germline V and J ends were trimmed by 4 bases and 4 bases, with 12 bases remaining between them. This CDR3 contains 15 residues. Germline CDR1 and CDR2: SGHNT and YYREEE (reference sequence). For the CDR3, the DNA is TGTGCCAGCAGCCTGACTTTTAGGGGGGCCAACGTCCTGACTTTC. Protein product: CASSLTFRGANVLTF. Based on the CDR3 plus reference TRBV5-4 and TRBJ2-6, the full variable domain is ETGVTQSPTHLIKTRGQQVTLRCSSQSGHNTVSWYQQALGQGPQFIFQYYREEENGRGNFPPRFSGLQFPNYSSELNVNALELDDSALYLCASSLTFRGANVLTFGAGSRLTVL.

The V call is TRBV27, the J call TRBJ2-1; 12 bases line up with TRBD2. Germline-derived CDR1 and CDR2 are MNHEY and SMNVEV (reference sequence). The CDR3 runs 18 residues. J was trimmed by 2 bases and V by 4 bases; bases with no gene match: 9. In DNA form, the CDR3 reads TGTGCCAGCAGTTCCCTAGCGGGAGGGCCAGCTCCCTACAATGAGCAGTTCTTC. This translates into CASSSLAGGPAPYNEQFF.

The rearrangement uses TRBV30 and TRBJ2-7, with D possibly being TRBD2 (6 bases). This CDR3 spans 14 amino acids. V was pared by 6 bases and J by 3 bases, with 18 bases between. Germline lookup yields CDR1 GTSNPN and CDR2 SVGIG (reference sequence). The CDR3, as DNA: TGTGCCTGTCCACGCCGGGACGGGGGCTACGAGCAGTACTTC. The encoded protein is CACPRRDGGYEQYF.

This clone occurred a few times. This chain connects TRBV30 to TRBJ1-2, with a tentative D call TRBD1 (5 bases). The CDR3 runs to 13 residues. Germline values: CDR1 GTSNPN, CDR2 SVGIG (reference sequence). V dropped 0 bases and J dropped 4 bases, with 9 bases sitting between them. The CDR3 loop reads CAWSVGQVYGYTF. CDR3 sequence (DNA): TGTGCCTGGAGTGTGGGGCAGGTCTATGGCTACACCTTC.

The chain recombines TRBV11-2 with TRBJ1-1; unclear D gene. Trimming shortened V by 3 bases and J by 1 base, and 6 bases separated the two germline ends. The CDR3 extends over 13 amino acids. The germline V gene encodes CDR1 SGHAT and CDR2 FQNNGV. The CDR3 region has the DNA TGTGCCAGCAGCTTGATCGGGAACACTGAAGCTTTCTTT. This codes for CASSLIGNTEAFF.

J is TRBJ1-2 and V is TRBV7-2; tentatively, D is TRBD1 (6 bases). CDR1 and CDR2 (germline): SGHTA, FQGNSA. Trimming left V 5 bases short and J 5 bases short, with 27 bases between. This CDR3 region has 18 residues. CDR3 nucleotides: TGTGCCAGCAGCACCCAGGCCGGGGGGCTTGGTAGGGGGTATGGCTACACCTTC. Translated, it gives CASSTQAGGLGRGYGYTF.

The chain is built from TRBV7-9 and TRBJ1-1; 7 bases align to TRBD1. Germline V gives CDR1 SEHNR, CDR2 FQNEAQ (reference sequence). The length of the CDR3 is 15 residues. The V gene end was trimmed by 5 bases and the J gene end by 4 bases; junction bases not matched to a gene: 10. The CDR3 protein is CASSPTGVYGTEAFF. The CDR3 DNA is TGTGCCAGCAGCCCCACAGGGGTATATGGCACTGAAGCTTTCTTT.

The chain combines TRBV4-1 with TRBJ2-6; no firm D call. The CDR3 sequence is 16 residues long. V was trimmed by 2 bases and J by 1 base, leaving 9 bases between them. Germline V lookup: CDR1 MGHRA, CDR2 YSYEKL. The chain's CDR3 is CASSQRHKSGANVLTF. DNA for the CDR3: TGCGCCAGCAGCCAACGACATAAGTCTGGGGCCAACGTCCTGACTTTC.

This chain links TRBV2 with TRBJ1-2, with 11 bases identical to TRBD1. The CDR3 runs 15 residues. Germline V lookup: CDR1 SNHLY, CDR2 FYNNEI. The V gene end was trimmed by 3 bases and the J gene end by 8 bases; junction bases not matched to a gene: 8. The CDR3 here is CASSDWDRGFEGYTF. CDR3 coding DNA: TGTGCCAGCAGTGATTGGGACAGGGGGTTCGAGGGCTACACCTTC. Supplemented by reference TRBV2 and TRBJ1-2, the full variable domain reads EPEVTQTPSHQVTQMGQEVILRCVPISNHLYFYWYRQILGQKVEFLVSFYNNEISEKSEIFDDQFSVERPDGSNFTLKIRSTKLEDSAMYFCASSDWDRGFEGYTFGSGTRLTVV.

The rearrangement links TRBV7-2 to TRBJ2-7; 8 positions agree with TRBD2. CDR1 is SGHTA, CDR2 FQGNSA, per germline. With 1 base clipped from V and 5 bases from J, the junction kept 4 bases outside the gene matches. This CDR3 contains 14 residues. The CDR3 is CASSLEREIHEQYF. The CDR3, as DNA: TGTGCCAGCAGCTTAGAGCGGGAGATCCACGAGCAGTACTTC. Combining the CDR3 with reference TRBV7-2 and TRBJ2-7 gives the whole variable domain GAGVSQSPSNKVTEKGKDVELRCDPISGHTALYWYRQSLGQGLEFLIYFQGNSAPDKSGLPSDRFSAERTGGSVSTLTIQRTQQEDSAVYLCASSLEREIHEQYFGPGTRLTVT.

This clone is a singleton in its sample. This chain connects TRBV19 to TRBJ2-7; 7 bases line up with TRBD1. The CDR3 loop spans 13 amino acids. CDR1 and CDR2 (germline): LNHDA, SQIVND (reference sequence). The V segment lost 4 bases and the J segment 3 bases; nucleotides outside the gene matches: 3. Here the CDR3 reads CASSRDRFYEQYF. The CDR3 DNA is TGTGCCAGTAGTAGGGACAGATTCTACGAGCAGTACTTC.